A selection of T cell receptor beta chains follows, all from one sample in a study of T cell responses to AZD1222 COVID-19 vaccine. Sequencing used immunoSEQ multiplex PCR; TCRdb keeps in-frame clones, though not all of them. The sample comprises tens of thousands of clones, 85% to 95% of which are singletons, and 5.2% rests with the top ten. The material was peripheral blood, obtained on day 0 of AZD1222 vaccination. The receptor source for this set is an adult in good health. The CDR3 runs from the conserved cysteine through the conserved F or W. D genes are given only for firm matches. Only part of the rows carry a size: once, few, many, or a class if the clone is expanded.

D gene | J gene | clone size | V gene | CDR3 DNA | CDR3 protein
- | TRBJ1-6 | once | TRBV5-1 | TGCGCCAGCAGCGCAGGGACAAAGAGCTCCTATAATTCACCCCTCCACTTT | CASSAGTKSSYNSPLHF
- | TRBJ2-2 | - | TRBV2 | TGTGCCAGCAGACAGGGGAGGATAAGGGCAACCGGGGAGCTGTTTTTT | CASRQGRIRATGELFF
- | TRBJ2-7 | once | TRBV18 | TGTGCCAGCTCACCAGGTCAGGGAATAGGAGAGCAGTACTTC | CASSPGQGIGEQYF
- | TRBJ1-1 | - | TRBV5-5 | TGTGCCAGCAGCTTGGAAGGGCCCCACACTGAAGCTTTCTTT | CASSLEGPHTEAFF
- | TRBJ2-3 | - | TRBV11-2 | TGTGCCAGCAGCTTAGATTCCCTTACAGATACGCAGTATTTT | CASSLDSLTDTQYF
TRBD1 | TRBJ2-5 | - | TRBV2 | TGTGCCAGCAGTGAAGGGCAGGGGGCAAGAGAGACCCAGTACTTC | CASSEGQGARETQYF
- | TRBJ1-1 | - | TRBV24-1 | TGTGCCACCAGTGATCCTAGGACGGGAATTGAAGCTTTCTTT | CATSDPRTGIEAFF
- | TRBJ2-4 | - | TRBV5-5 | TGTGCCAGCAGCTTACAGCTAGCCAAAAACATTCAGTACTTC | CASSLQLAKNIQYF
- | TRBJ2-7 | - | TRBV7-2 | TGTGCCAGCAGCTTCGGGAGCTATTTGTACGAGCAGTACTTC | CASSFGSYLYEQYF
- | TRBJ2-1 | - | TRBV6-6 | TGTGCCAGCAGTTACTCCGGACTAAATGAGCAGTTCTTC | CASSYSGLNEQFF
TRBD2 | TRBJ2-3 | - | TRBV18 | TGTGCCAGCTCACCCCTCCAGTGGGTGGGACTAAGCACAGATACGCAGTATTTT | CASSPLQWVGLSTDTQYF
- | TRBJ2-1 | - | TRBV2 | TGTGCCAGCAAACGAAGTGACAGTCGGGATGAGCAGTTCTTC | CASKRSDSRDEQFF
TRBD1 | TRBJ2-7 | - | TRBV6-5 | TGTGCCAGCAGCTTCCCCACCACAGGGGTGGGGGAGCAGTACTTC | CASSFPTTGVGEQYF
- | TRBJ2-1 | - | TRBV2 | TGTGCCAGCAGTGAGTTGGCATACAATGAGCAGTTCTTC | CASSELAYNEQFF
- | TRBJ1-2 | few | TRBV28 | TGTGCCAGCAGTTCTTCCGGGGTTCCCTATGGCTACACCTTC | CASSSSGVPYGYTF
- | TRBJ1-5 | - | TRBV28 | TGTGCCAGCAACATGGGTGGACAGCCCCAGCATTTT | CASNMGGQPQHF
TRBD2 | TRBJ2-3 | - | TRBV4-2 | TGTGCCAGCAGCCAAGGGACTAGCGGAGCTAGCACAGATACGCAGTATTTT | CASSQGTSGASTDTQYF
- | TRBJ1-2 | - | TRBV2 | TGTGCCAGCAAGGCCGTCGGGGGAAACTATGGCTACACCTTC | CASKAVGGNYGYTF
- | TRBJ1-5 | - | TRBV11-2 | TGTGCCAGCAGCTTAGATGGGCTGGGGCAGCCCCAGCATTTT | CASSLDGLGQPQHF
TRBD2 | TRBJ2-3 | - | TRBV2 | TGTGCCAGCAGTAATAGCGGGGGCACTGCAGATACGCAGTATTTT | CASSNSGGTADTQYF
TRBD2 | TRBJ2-2 | few | TRBV4-1 | TGCGCCAGCAGCCAAGAGGAAGGCGGGGGGAACACCGGGGAGCTGTTTTTT | CASSQEEGGGNTGELFF
- | TRBJ1-2 | - | TRBV3-1/TRBV3-2 | TGTGCCAGCAGCCAAGAACCCGGTGGGGGACGCTACACCTTC | CASSQEPGGGRYTF
- | TRBJ2-2 | - | TRBV3-1/TRBV3-2 | TGTGCCAGCAGCCAAGAGGGGCTGAACACCGGGGAGCTGTTTTTT | CASSQEGLNTGELFF
- | TRBJ2-1 | - | TRBV7-2 | TGTGCCAGCAGTTCACGGACGAAACCCTTCTCCTACAATGAGCAGTTCTTC | CASSSRTKPFSYNEQFF
- | TRBJ1-2 | - | TRBV6-2/TRBV6-3 | TGTGCCAGCAGTTACCCGTCCGGGAGTGGCTACACCTTC | CASSYPSGSGYTF
TRBD2 | TRBJ2-3 | - | TRBV4-2 | TGTGCCAGCAGCCAAGCTTACGGGAGCGGGGGGGACACAGATACGCAGTATTTT | CASSQAYGSGGDTDTQYF
- | TRBJ1-5 | - | TRBV2 | TGTGCCAGCCGCGCAGGAGCGAGGGATCAGCCCCAGCATTTT | CASRAGARDQPQHF
- | TRBJ2-6 | - | TRBV7-2 | TGTGCCAGCAGAAGTGGGGCCGGGGCCAACGTCCTGACTTTC | CASRSGAGANVLTF
- | TRBJ1-6 | - | TRBV7-9 | TGTGCCAGCAGCTCCCGGGACGGATATTCACCCCTCCACTTT | CASSSRDGYSPLHF
- | TRBJ2-3 | - | TRBV9 | TGTGCCAGCAGCGTAACAGGGATCACAGATACGCAGTATTTT | CASSVTGITDTQYF
TRBD2 | TRBJ2-7 | - | TRBV27 | TGTGCCAGCAGCAAGACTCCCCCTCGGGGAGGGATCTACGAGCAGTACTTC | CASSKTPPRGGIYEQYF
- | TRBJ2-5 | - | TRBV4-1 | TGCGCCAGCAGCCAAGAGTCACCTCAAGAGACCCAGTACTTC | CASSQESPQETQYF
- | TRBJ2-7 | - | TRBV9 | TGTGCCAGCAGCGTGGCGGCATGGGGCTCCTACGAGCAGTACTTC | CASSVAAWGSYEQYF
- | TRBJ1-4 | - | TRBV19 | TGTGCCAGCGACCCCGCTCGGGGAGAAAAACTGTTTTTT | CASDPARGEKLFF
- | TRBJ2-7 | - | TRBV5-1 | TGCGCCAGCAGCTTGGATCCAGGGAGCTCCTACGAGCAGTACTTC | CASSLDPGSSYEQYF
TRBD1 | TRBJ1-5 | - | TRBV5-8 | TGTGCCAGCAGCTCAGAGACAGGGTGGAGCAATCAGCCCCAGCATTTT | CASSSETGWSNQPQHF
- | TRBJ1-6 | - | TRBV10-3 | TGTGCCATCAGAGGACAGTTTAATTCACCCCTCCACTTT | CAIRGQFNSPLHF
- | TRBJ1-5 | - | TRBV9 | TGTGCCAGCAGCGTAGGCGGAAAACAGCCCCAGCATTTT | CASSVGGKQPQHF
TRBD1 | TRBJ2-3 | - | TRBV9 | TGTGCCAGCAGCGAGAGGGACAGCAATCAGGGGGATACGCAGTATTTT | CASSERDSNQGDTQYF
- | TRBJ2-1 | - | TRBV28 | TGTGCCAGCAGTCCCACCGGGGCCGGCAATGAGCAGTTCTTC | CASSPTGAGNEQFF
TRBD2 | TRBJ2-5 | - | TRBV4-2 | TGTGCCAGCAGCCATACTAGCGGGGGGGCCGGAGAGACCCAGTACTTC | CASSHTSGGAGETQYF
TRBD1 | TRBJ2-1 | - | TRBV27 | TGTGCCAGCAAGGTGGCCGGGACAGGGGGCAATGAGCAGTTCTTC | CASKVAGTGGNEQFF
- | TRBJ1-6 | - | TRBV27 | TGTGCCAGCAGTTTGGAAAGGCCCTATAATTCACCCCTCCACTTT | CASSLERPYNSPLHF
TRBD2 | TRBJ2-2 | - | TRBV10-1 | TGCGCCAGCAGTGGGGCTAGCGGGGGGGCCGTCGGGGAGCTGTTTTTT | CASSGASGGAVGELFF
- | TRBJ2-7 | - | TRBV13 | TGTGCCAGCAGCTTAGTAGGGGGGGGCACCTACGAGCAGTACTTC | CASSLVGGGTYEQYF
- | TRBJ1-1 | - | TRBV29-1 | TGCAGCGTTGATTCAGACGGGAACACTGAAGCTTTCTTT | CSVDSDGNTEAFF
- | TRBJ2-3 | once | TRBV18 | TGTGCCAGCTCTCCAGGGGCCCCCCCATGGGATACGCAGTATTTT | CASSPGAPPWDTQYF
- | TRBJ2-3 | - | TRBV2 | TGTGCCAGCAGTGAAGCAGGGACAGATACGCAGTATTTT | CASSEAGTDTQYF
- | TRBJ2-3 | - | TRBV2 | TGTGCCAGCCTCCTTCTTGGACTCCCAAGCACAGATACGCAGTATTTT | CASLLLGLPSTDTQYF
- | TRBJ1-5 | - | TRBV13 | TGTGCCAGCAGCGTTGGGGGGAACAATCAGCCCCAGCATTTT | CASSVGGNNQPQHF
- | TRBJ1-1 | once | TRBV2 | TGTGCCAGCAGGGAGGGGGTTGGGGGTGAAGCTTTCTTT | CASREGVGGEAFF
TRBD1 | TRBJ1-5 | - | TRBV18 | TGTGCCAGCTCCCCTTCGGACAGGGGGAAGGGGTATAGCAATCAGCCCCAGCATTTT | CASSPSDRGKGYSNQPQHF
- | TRBJ2-3 | - | TRBV7-7 | TGTGCTAGCAGTCCCCTGGGGCCTAGCACAGATACGCAGTATTTT | CASSPLGPSTDTQYF
- | TRBJ2-4 | - | TRBV4-1 | TGCGCCAGCAGCCAAGTTCCGGACGGGTTCTTTCAGTACTTC | CASSQVPDGFFQYF
- | TRBJ1-5 | - | TRBV30 | TGTGCCTGGAGTGAGGGTGGAGGACAGCCCCAGCATTTT | CAWSEGGGQPQHF
- | TRBJ1-1 | - | TRBV18 | TGTGCCAGCTCAAGCGACAGGAACACTGAAGCTTTCTTT | CASSSDRNTEAFF
- | TRBJ1-4 | few | TRBV5-1 | TGCGCCAGCAGGCCAGGAATCGCCAGCCGTAATGAAAAACTGTTTTTT | CASRPGIASRNEKLFF
TRBD1 | TRBJ1-1 | - | TRBV7-9 | TGTGCCAGCAGCCCGCGACAGGGTCTGAACACTGAAGCTTTCTTT | CASSPRQGLNTEAFF